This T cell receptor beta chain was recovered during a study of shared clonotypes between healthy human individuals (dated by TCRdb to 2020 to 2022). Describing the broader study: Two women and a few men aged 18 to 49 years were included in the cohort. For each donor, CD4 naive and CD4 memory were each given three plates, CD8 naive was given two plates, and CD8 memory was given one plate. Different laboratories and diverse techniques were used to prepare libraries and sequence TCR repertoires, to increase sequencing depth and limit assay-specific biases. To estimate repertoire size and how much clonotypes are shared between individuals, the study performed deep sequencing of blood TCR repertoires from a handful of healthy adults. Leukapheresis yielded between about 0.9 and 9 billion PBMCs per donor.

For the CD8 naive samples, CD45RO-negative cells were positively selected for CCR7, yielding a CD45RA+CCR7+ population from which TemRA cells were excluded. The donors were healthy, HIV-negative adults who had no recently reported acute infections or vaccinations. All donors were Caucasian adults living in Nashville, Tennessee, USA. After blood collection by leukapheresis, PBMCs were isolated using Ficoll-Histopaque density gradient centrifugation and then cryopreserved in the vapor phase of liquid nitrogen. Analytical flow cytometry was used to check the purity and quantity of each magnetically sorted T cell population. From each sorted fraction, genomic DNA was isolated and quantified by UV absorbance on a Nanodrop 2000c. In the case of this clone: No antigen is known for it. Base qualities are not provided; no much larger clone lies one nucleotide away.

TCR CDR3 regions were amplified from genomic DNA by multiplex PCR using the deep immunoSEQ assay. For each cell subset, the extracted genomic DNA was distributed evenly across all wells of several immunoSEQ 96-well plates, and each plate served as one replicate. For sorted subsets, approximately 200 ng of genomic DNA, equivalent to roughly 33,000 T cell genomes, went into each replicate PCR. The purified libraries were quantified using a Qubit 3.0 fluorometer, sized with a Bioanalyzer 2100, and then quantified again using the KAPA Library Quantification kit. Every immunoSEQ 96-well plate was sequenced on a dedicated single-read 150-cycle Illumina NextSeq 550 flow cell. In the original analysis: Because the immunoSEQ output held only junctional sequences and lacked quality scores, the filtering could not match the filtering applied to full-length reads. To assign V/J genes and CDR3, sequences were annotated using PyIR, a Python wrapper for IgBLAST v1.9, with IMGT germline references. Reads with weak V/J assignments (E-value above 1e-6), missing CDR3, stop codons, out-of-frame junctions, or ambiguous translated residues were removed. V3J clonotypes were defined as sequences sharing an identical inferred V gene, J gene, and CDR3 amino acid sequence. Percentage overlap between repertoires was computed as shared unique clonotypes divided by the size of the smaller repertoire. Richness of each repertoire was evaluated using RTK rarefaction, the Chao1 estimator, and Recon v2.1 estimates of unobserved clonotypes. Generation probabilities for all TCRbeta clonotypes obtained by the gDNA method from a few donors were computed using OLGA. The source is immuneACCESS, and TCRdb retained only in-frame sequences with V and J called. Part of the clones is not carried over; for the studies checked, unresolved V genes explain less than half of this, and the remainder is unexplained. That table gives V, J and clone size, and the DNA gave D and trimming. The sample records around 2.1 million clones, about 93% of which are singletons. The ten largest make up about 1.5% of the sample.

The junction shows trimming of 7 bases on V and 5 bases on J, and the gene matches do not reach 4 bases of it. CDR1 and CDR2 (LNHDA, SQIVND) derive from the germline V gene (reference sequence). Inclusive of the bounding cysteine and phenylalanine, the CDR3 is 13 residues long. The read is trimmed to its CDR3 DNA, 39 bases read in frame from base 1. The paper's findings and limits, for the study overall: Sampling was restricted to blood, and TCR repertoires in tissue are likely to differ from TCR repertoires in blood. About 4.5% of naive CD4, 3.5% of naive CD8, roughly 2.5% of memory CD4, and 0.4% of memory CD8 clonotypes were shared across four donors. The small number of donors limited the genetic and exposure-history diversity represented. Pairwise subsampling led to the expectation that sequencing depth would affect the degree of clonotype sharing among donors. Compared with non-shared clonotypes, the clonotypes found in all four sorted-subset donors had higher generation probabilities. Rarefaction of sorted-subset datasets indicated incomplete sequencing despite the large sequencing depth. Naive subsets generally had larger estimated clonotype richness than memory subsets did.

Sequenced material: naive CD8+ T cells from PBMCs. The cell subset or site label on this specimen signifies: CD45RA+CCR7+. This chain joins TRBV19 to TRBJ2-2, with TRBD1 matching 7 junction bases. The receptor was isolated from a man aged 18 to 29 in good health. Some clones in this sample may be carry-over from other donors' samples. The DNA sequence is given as TGTGCCAGTATCCGGGGACAGACCGGGGAGCTGTTTTTT. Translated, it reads CASIRGQTGELFF.